This T cell receptor (beta chain) was sequenced for a study of blood T cell repertoires in COVID-19 (TCRdb year 2020). In terms of the full investigation: Samples from collaborators originated in the United States, Italy and Spain and spanned both the acute and convalescent phases of COVID-19. The material from the prospective study consisted of cDNA or gDNA derived from T cells, B-cell-depleted T cells, or PBMCs. Deeply sampled blood TCRbeta repertoires from subjects exposed to, actively infected with, or recovered from COVID-19 were included in the dataset. The repertoires were released in a freely available public database meant as a resource for research on the immune response to SARS-CoV-2. Samples were obtained from the ongoing ImmuneRACE study (first 160 participants) and from over a thousand subjects provided by 6 global collaborators. A de-identified subject ID, COVID-19 status, age in years and sex were almost always included in the sample metadata. Where available, HLA class I and class II types were taken from metadata supplied by the sample provider and were not determined by assay-based typing. Results and caveats for the whole study, not just this receptor: The quantity of clinical and demographic metadata differed by source and by participant and was supplied without curation.

This clone was recorded only once. Its cognate antigen has yet to be identified. No per-base quality is available; no much larger clone lies one base away. TCRbeta CDR3 regions were amplified from genomic DNA using the immunoSEQ Assay, a bias-controlled multiplex PCR. Concerning the study's data processing: The number of nucleated cells in each sample was estimated from the amplification of reference gene primers within the assay. To quantify the absolute abundance of each unique TCRbeta CDR3 rearrangement, sequence reads were collapsed and filtered. For each sample, productive Simpson clonality was calculated as the square root of Simpson's diversity index across productive rearrangements. Drawn from immuneACCESS, this table holds only the in-frame rearrangements with V and J called that TCRdb kept. Clones are partly lost; checked studies trace under half to an unresolved V gene and leave the rest unexplained. That table supplies the V and J calls and clone size; D and trimming were determined from the DNA. This sample lists about 160,000 clones; more than 70% were detected once. Jointly, the top ten make up about 6% of the sample.

CDR1 and CDR2 are drawn from the germline V gene: SGHTA, FQGNSA. The CDR3 runs 15 residues from the cysteine to the valine. Only CDR3 DNA is held: 45 bases, read in frame from base 1. The trim is 0 bases for V and 4 bases for J, with a gap of 13 bases between the germline ends. Participants in the prospective study were enrolled through a virtual design, were aged roughly 18 to 100 years, and lived in 20 to 30 United States geographic areas. To assign participants to cohorts, the prospective study relied on clinical history that participants themselves reported in a screening survey and a study questionnaire. Recovered participants in ImmuneRACE Cohort 3 were defined by two consecutive negative NP/OP PCR tests, clearance by a healthcare professional, or resolution of symptoms. In the prospective study, whole blood, serum and a nasopharyngeal or oropharyngeal swab were collected from each participant by mobile phlebotomists. Prospective study participants could optionally give additional blood draws and questionnaires over an approximately two-month period. Prospective study blood samples were shipped either frozen or at room temperature before DNA extraction.

The origin of this receptor is a man aged 35 to 55 who had recovered from COVID-19. The specimen was PBMCs or T cells enriched from blood (not recorded which). The V and J segments used are TRBV7-2 and TRBJ2-7; the D gene is perhaps TRBD1, from 5 matching bases. The nucleotide sequence reads as follows: TGTGCCAGCAGCTTAGCCACAGGCCCCCAGTACGAGCAGTACGTC. Translated, it reads CASSLATGPQYEQYV.